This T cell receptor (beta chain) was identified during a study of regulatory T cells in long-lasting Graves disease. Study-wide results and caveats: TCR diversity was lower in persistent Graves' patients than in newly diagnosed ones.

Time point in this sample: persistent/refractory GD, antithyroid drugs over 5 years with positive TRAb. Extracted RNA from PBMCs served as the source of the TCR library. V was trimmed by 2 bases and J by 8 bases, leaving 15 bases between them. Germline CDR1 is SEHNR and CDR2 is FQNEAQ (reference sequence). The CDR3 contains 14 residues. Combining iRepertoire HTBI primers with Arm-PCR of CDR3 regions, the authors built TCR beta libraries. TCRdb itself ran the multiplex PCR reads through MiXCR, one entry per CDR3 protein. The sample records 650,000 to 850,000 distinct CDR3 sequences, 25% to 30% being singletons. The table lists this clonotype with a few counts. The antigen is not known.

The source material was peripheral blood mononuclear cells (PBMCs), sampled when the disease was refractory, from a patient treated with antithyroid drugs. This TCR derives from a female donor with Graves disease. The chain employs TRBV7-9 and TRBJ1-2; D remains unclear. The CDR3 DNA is TGTGCCAGCAGCTTATATCAGGAAATAGAAGGCTACACCTTC. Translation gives CASSLYQEIEGYTF.